Following are 30 T cell receptor beta chains from one sample sequenced in a study of T cell repertoires in cytomegalovirus infection (dated by TCRdb to between 2018 and 2020). This sample was sequenced with an Illumina HiSeq 1500. TCRdb ran its own pipeline on the public reads, namely fastp trimming at Q25 and MiXCR clone calling, and kept in-frame beta chains. Every CDR3 protein is listed once, alongside the most common genes and DNA of its rows. The sample table contains 250,000 or so distinct CDR3 sequences; only one count was recorded for roughly 10% of them. About 14% of the sample is in the top ten clones. The sample consisted of PBMCs. These receptors originate from a human donor in good health (CMV status not recorded). Some clones in this sample may be carry-over from other donors' samples.

The chain combines TRBV7-8 with TRBJ2-2; possibly TRBD1 for D (5 bases). The germline V gene encodes CDR1 SGHVS and CDR2 FQNEAQ. The V gene lost 4 bases and the J gene lost 4 bases, with 25 bases spanning the gap. The length of the CDR3 is 19 residues. The CDR3 reads CASSSSLLSLAGFTGELFF. The CDR3 coding sequence is TGTGCCAGCAGCTCAAGCTTACTGAGTTTGGCAGGGTTCACCGGGGAGCTGTTTTTT.

There are many counts of this clonotype. J is TRBJ2-6 and V is TRBV6-1, with 9 bases that match TRBD1. The CDR3 length is 18 residues. The J segment lost 2 bases and the V segment lost 5 bases, leaving 10 bases of the junction unmatched. Germline V gene data show CDR1 as MNHNS and CDR2 as SASEGT. CDR3 in amino acids: CASSPGTGKVAGANVLTF. CDR3 nucleotides: TGTGCCAGCAGTCCTGGGACAGGGAAGGTCGCTGGGGCCAACGTCCTGACTTTC.

This clonotype was counted a few times. The chain recombines TRBV24-1 with TRBJ2-1, with 10 positions matching TRBD2. In germline, CDR1 is KGHDR, CDR2 SFDVKD. With V trimmed by 5 bases and J by 7 bases, 7 bases remained unmatched. This CDR3 is built from 15 residues. CDR3: CATSGSGGAGNEQFF. The DNA of the CDR3 is TGTGCCACCAGTGGAAGCGGGGGGGCCGGGAATGAGCAGTTCTTC.

The rearrangement uses TRBV30 and TRBJ1-1, with TRBD1 matching over 8 bases. The CDR3 has 14 residues. In germline, CDR1 is GTSNPN, CDR2 SVGIG (reference sequence). J lost 1 base, V lost 2 bases, and 3 bases had no gene match. CDR3 protein: CAWSPGQGNTEAFF. The CDR3 bases are TGTGCCTGGAGTCCTGGACAGGGGAACACTGAAGCTTTCTTT.

This clonotype was counted many times. The J gene is TRBJ2-3, the V gene TRBV7-2; no clear D. This CDR3 contains 12 residues. Trimming took 2 bases from V and 9 from J, leaving 9 bases between them. CDR1 and CDR2 (germline): SGHTA, FQGNSA. CDR3 coding DNA: TGTGCCAGCAGCTTACTCCGCAAGACGCAGTATTTT. This encodes CASSLLRKTQYF.

At least ten counts were recorded for this clonotype. The chain links TRBV20-1 to TRBJ1-1; D not certain. Looked up from germline, CDR1 is DFQATT and CDR2 is SNEGSKA (reference sequence). The CDR3 is made up of 14 amino acids. Trimming cost V 0 bases and J 1 base, with 9 bases left between them. The CDR3: CSARDGQTNTEAFF. The CDR3 region has the DNA TGCAGTGCTAGAGATGGGCAGACGAACACTGAAGCTTTCTTT.

In this sample, this clonotype turned up many times. This chain joins TRBV4-1 and TRBJ2-3; maybe TRBD2 (5 bases). This CDR3 contains 13 residues. V was trimmed by 5 bases and J by 6 bases, leaving 12 bases between them. Germline CDR1 and CDR2: MGHRA and YSYEKL. CDR3 amino acids: CASSLTTGDTQYF. In DNA form, the CDR3 reads TGCGCCAGCAGCTTGACAACGGGGGATACGCAGTATTTT.

This clonotype was seen many times. V is TRBV7-2 and J is TRBJ2-1, with 7 bases that match TRBD2. The CDR3 totals 16 residues. From germline, CDR1 is SGHTA and CDR2 FQGNSA. V shed 5 bases, J shed 11 bases, and the junction held 18 bases outside the gene matches. This chain's CDR3 is CASSPFLGLDSLKQFF. CDR3 bases: TGTGCCAGCAGCCCCTTTCTTGGACTAGATTCCCTTAAGCAGTTCTTC.

The V and J genes are TRBV19 and TRBJ2-4; D may match TRBD1 or TRBD2 (5 bases each). With 4 bases removed from V and 9 bases from J, the gap between germline ends came to 19 bases. The CDR3 runs 15 residues. Germline V lookup: CDR1 LNHDA, CDR2 SQIVND (reference sequence). Here the CDR3 reads CASSTAIGLGAIQYF. Written as DNA, the CDR3 is TGTGCCAGTAGTACTGCTATCGGACTCGGGGCCATTCAGTACTTC.

The chain uses TRBV29-1 and TRBJ2-2; D unresolved. V lost 4 bases, J lost 1 base, and 1 base lay in between. The CDR3 sequence is 11 residues long. Germline V gene lookup returns CDR1 SQVTM and CDR2 ANQGSEA. CDR3 sequence: CSVVNTGELFF. The CDR3 nucleotides are TGCAGCGTTGTGAACACCGGGGAGCTGTTTTTT.

This clonotype was seen more than once but under ten times. This chain connects TRBV23-1 to TRBJ2-2; D not certain. TRBV23-1 qualifies as an ORF whose function is uncertain. Trimming took off 3 bases at V and 3 bases at J, with 5 bases between the two ends. The CDR3 contains 13 residues. CDR3 protein: CASSHLDTGELFF. The CDR3 DNA reads as TGCGCCAGCAGTCACCTCGACACCGGGGAGCTGTTTTTT.

This clonotype has ten or more counts. The chain recombines TRBV28 with TRBJ2-7, with TRBD1 identical over 9 bases. The CDR3 is made up of 13 amino acids. Germline V CDR1 and CDR2: MDHEN, SYDVKM. Trimming took 4 bases from V and 5 from J; bases not matched to a gene: 3. CDR3 protein: CASSSGQGNEQYF. As DNA, the CDR3 is TGTGCCAGCAGTTCGGGACAGGGCAACGAGCAGTACTTC.

This clonotype was counted ten times or more. The chain combines TRBV4-2 with TRBJ1-1; D is unclear. CDR1 and CDR2 from the germline V gene are LGHNA and YNFKEQ. This CDR3 has 15 amino acids. V lost 1 base and J 0 bases, leaving 9 bases between the germline ends. The CDR3 bases are TGTGCCAGCAGCCAAGTTCGGCCCATGAACACTGAAGCTTTCTTT. Translated, it gives CASSQVRPMNTEAFF.

The rearrangement joins TRBV7-6 to TRBJ1-1; D not certain. V was pared by 5 bases and J by 5 bases, with 12 bases between. The germline CDR1 and CDR2 sequences are SGHVS and FNYEAQ. The CDR3 sequence is 13 residues long. This CDR3 is CASSQAGVTEAFF. The CDR3 DNA reads as TGTGCCAGCAGCCAAGCAGGAGTTACTGAAGCTTTCTTT.

This chain connects TRBV7-2 to TRBJ2-2; D perhaps matches TRBD2 (5 bases). The CDR3 spans 14 residues. The V gene's germline CDR1 is SGHTA and CDR2 FQGNSA. The CDR3 DNA reads TGTGCTACTGGACTGGGAACGAACACCGGGGAGCTGTTTTTT. The encoded protein is CATGLGTNTGELFF.

This clonotype was counted ten times or more. V and J are TRBV20-1 and TRBJ2-7, with 10 bases that match TRBD1. V trimming: 5 bases; J trimming: 1 base; junction bases outside the gene matches: 8. The CDR3 contains 15 residues. Germline V CDR1 and CDR2: DFQATT, SNEGSKA (reference sequence). The CDR3 DNA reads as TGCAGTGCTCGGTCGAGGACAGGGGGGTCCTACGAGCAGTACTTC. Protein: CSARSRTGGSYEQYF.

Regarding this clonotype: A single base separates this from a much larger clone, so it may be a read error. This chain connects TRBV25-1 to TRBJ2-7; D is undetermined. The CDR3 is 13 residues long. Germline V CDR1 and CDR2: MGHDK, SYGVNS. The chain's CDR3 is CANSEFVGYEQYF. The CDR3 coding sequence is TGTGCCAACAGTGAATTCGTCGGTTACGAGCAGTACTTC.

This clonotype has just a few counts. This chain joins TRBV20-1 and TRBJ2-5; no clear D. The CDR3 contains 12 residues. Germline V gene data show CDR1 as DFQATT and CDR2 as SNEGSKA (reference sequence). The germline V and J ends were trimmed by 4 bases and 4 bases, with 10 bases remaining between them. In DNA, the CDR3 is TGCAGTGCTATCCCCCTGGGAGAGACCCAGTACTTC. It translates to CSAIPLGETQYF.

This clonotype has at least ten counts. This sequence joins TRBV7-9 and TRBJ1-1; no reliable D call. The ends were cut back, 6 bases at V and 7 bases at J, with 12 bases in the middle. Germline lookup yields CDR1 SEHNR and CDR2 FQNEAQ (reference sequence). The CDR3 length is 12 residues. CDR3 protein: CASSKQLLEAFF. The CDR3 DNA follows: TGTGCCAGCAGTAAACAGTTGCTTGAAGCTTTCTTT.

The CDR3 region is CASSLRTGGLQNEQFF. The CDR3 bases are TGTGCCAGCAGCTTAAGGACAGGGGGACTACAGAATGAGCAGTTCTTC. The V and J genes are TRBV7-3 and TRBJ2-1; 10 nucleotides align to TRBD1. This CDR3 spans 16 amino acids. Germline V gene data show CDR1 as SGHTA and CDR2 as FQGTGA. Trimming took 1 base from V and 7 from J; bases not matched to a gene: 7.

As DNA, the CDR3 is TGTGCCTGGAGTGTAGGGACCCCGGGACTTTTCGCCTACGAGCAGTACTTC. It specifies CAWSVGTPGLFAYEQYF. This sequence joins TRBV30 and TRBJ2-7; tentative D call: TRBD2 (6 bases). Germline V lookup: CDR1 GTSNPN, CDR2 SVGIG (reference sequence). CDR3 length: 17 residues. Trimming shortened V by 0 bases and J by 2 bases, and 20 bases separated the two germline ends.

This clonotype showed up many times. This chain connects TRBV7-2 to TRBJ2-7, with 12 positions matching TRBD2. The CDR3 is made up of 15 amino acids. Germline-derived CDR1 and CDR2 are SGHTA and FQGNSA. J was trimmed by 5 bases and V by 5 bases; bases with no gene match: 7. The CDR3 sequence is CASSVGTSGQNEQYF. The CDR3 bases are TGTGCCAGCAGCGTAGGGACTAGCGGGCAAAACGAGCAGTACTTC.

The rearrangement uses TRBV20-1 and TRBJ2-1, with D perhaps TRBD1 or TRBD2 (5 bases each). V gave up 6 bases and J gave up 3 bases, with 18 bases separating them. From germline, CDR1 is DFQATT and CDR2 SNEGSKA (reference sequence). This CDR3 comprises 15 residues. The CDR3 reads CSAAPDGTFYNEQFF. The DNA for the CDR3 is TGCAGTGCCGCCCCAGACGGGACCTTCTACAATGAGCAGTTCTTC.

This clonotype was seen many times. The rearrangement joins TRBV7-2 to TRBJ1-6, with D maybe TRBD1 (5 bases). This CDR3 is built from 14 residues. Between the trimmed V and J ends, which lost 3 bases and 10 bases, there was a span of 13 bases. The germline CDR1 and CDR2 sequences are SGHTA and FQGNSA. The CDR3 bases are TGTGCCAGCAGCTTTACCAGGGAAGGATCACCCCTCCACTTT. This translates into CASSFTREGSPLHF.

This clonotype was seen ten or more times. The V gene is TRBV7-2, the J gene TRBJ1-4; TRBD1 matches 8 bases. Trimming at V came to 4 bases and at J to 12 bases, leaving 7 bases not matched to a gene. The CDR3 length is 13 residues. Germline CDR1 reads SGHTA; CDR2 reads FQGNSA. CDR3 loop: CASSSRTGPELFF. Here the CDR3 DNA reads TGTGCCAGCAGCTCGAGGACAGGGCCGGAACTGTTTTTT.

At least ten counts were recorded for this clonotype. The chain uses TRBV12-3 or TRBV12-4 and TRBJ2-6; 7 bases map to TRBD1. J was trimmed by 1 base and V by 4 bases; bases with no gene match: 4. The CDR3 totals 16 residues. For the CDR3, the DNA is TGTGCCAGCAGTTGGACAGGCGGATCTGGGGCCAACGTCCTGACTTTC. It translates to CASSWTGGSGANVLTF.

This clonotype was seen ten or more times. This sequence joins TRBV7-2 and TRBJ1-3, with TRBD1 identical over 7 bases. V gave up 5 bases and J gave up 4 bases; unmatched junction bases: 5. CDR1 and CDR2 (germline): SGHTA, FQGNSA. CDR3 length: 14 residues. The CDR3 loop is CASSATGAGNTIYF. The CDR3 region has the DNA TGTGCCAGCAGCGCCACAGGGGCCGGAAACACCATATATTTT.

The chain joins TRBV20-1 to TRBJ1-1; perhaps TRBD1 as D (5 bases). Germline values: CDR1 DFQATT, CDR2 SNEGSKA (reference sequence). CDR3 length: 13 residues. Deletions cut 3 bases from V and 6 bases from J, with 14 bases between. CDR3 nucleotides: TGCAGTGCTAGGGGGGACGTGAGGGCTGAAGCTTTCTTT. It translates to CSARGDVRAEAFF.

This clonotype was seen a handful of times. This sequence joins TRBV6-5 and TRBJ2-1; D is uncertain. The germline gives CDR1 MNHEY, CDR2 SVGAGI. With 0 bases removed from V and 4 bases from J, the gap between germline ends came to 13 bases. The CDR3 is 16 amino acids. CDR3 residues: CASSYSGMSEYNEQFF. DNA of the CDR3: TGTGCCAGCAGTTACTCGGGGATGTCCGAATACAATGAGCAGTTCTTC.

This clonotype was detected many times. This chain links TRBV12-3 or TRBV12-4 with TRBJ2-2; D perhaps matches TRBD2 (6 bases). Trimming pared 7 bases from V and 7 bases from J, leaving 16 bases between. CDR3 length equals 14 residues. DNA for the CDR3: TGTGCCAGCAACCGGGGCGGGGCAAACGGGGAGCTGTTTTTT. Encoded protein: CASNRGGANGELFF.